The clone carrying this T cell receptor beta chain was detected ten times or more. Its antigen is still unknown. The sample holds other DNA sequences that translate to the same CDR3. Authors' methods: To classify distant metastasis in papillary thyroid cancer, a model was built from CDR3 differences across clinicopathological groups. Using MiXCR, TCRdb reanalyzed the PCR reads. TCRdb, not the original authors, processed these V and J calls. The sample consists of about 82,000 clones, approximately 13% of them appearing once. The sample belongs to a study of metastatic and nonmetastatic thyroid tumors. About the research overall: Where malignant and benign thyroid patients were concerned, repertoires were compared across blood and tumor or nodule tissue. Study-level findings and limits: Reports indicated that malignant thyroid tumors showed significantly higher TCR beta diversity than benign nodules did, in blood and tumor.

The CDR3 runs to 13 residues. V was pared by 10 bases and J by 7 bases, with 5 bases of the junction left unmatched. Germline V gene sequence: CDR1 KGHDR, CDR2 SFDVKD. None of the patients had undergone any treatment ahead of thyroid surgery. Sequenced sample: tumor tissue. The J gene is TRBJ2-4, the V gene TRBV24-1; 11 nucleotides line up with TRBD1. This TCR was recovered from a female donor with papillary thyroid cancer or a benign thyroid nodule (not recorded which). Some clones in this sample may be carry-over from other donors' samples. CDR3 in DNA: TGTGCCACACAGGGGACAGGGGGGAACATTCAGTACTTC. It specifies CATQGTGGNIQYF.